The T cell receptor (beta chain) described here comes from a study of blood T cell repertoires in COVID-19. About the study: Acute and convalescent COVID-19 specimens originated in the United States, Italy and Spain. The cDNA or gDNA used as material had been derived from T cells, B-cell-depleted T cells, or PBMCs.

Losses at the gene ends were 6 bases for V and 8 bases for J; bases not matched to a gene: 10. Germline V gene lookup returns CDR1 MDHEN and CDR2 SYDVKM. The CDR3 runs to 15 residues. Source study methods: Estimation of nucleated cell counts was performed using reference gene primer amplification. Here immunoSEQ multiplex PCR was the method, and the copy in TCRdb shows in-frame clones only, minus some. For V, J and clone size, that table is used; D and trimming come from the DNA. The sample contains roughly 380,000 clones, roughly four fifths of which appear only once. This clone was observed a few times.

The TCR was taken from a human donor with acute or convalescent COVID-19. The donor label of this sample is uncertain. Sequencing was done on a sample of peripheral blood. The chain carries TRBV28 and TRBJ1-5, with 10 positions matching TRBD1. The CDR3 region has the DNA TGTGCCAGCAGAACAGGACAGGGGGTCTTTGAGCCCCAGCATTTT. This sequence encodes CASRTGQGVFEPQHF.